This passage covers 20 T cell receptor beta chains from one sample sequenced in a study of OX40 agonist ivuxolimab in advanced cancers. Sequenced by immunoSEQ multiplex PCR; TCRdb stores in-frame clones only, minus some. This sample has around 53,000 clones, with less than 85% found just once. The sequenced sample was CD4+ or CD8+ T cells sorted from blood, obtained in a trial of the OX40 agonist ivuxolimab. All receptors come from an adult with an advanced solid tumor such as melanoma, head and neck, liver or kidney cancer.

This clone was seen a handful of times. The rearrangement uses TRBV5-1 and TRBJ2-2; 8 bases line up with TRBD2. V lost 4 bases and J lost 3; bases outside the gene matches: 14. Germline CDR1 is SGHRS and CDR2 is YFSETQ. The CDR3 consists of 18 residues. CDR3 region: CASSSPVERGFDTGELFF. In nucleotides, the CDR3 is TGCGCCAGCAGCAGCCCCGTTGAGCGGGGGTTCGACACCGGGGAGCTGTTTTTT.

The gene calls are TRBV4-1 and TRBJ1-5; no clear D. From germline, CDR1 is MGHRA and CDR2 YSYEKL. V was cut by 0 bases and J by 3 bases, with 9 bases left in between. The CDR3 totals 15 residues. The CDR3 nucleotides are TGCGCCAGCAGCCAAGATGGCGGTCCCAATCAGCCCCAGCATTTT. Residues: CASSQDGGPNQPQHF.

The CDR3 spells CASSQDRNVDNYGYTF. DNA for the CDR3: TGTGCCAGCAGCCAAGATAGAAACGTAGACAACTATGGCTACACCTTC. V gene TRBV4-2 combines with J gene TRBJ1-2; D is ambiguous. The CDR3 loop spans 16 amino acids. Germline values: CDR1 LGHNA, CDR2 YNFKEQ. Trimming took 0 bases from V and 2 from J, leaving 13 bases between them.

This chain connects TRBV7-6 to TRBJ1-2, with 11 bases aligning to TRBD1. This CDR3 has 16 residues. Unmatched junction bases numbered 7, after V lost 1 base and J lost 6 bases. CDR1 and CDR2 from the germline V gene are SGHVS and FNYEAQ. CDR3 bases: TGTGCCAGCAGCTTAGGGACAGGGGGCGGCCCAGATGGCTACACCTTC. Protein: CASSLGTGGGPDGYTF.

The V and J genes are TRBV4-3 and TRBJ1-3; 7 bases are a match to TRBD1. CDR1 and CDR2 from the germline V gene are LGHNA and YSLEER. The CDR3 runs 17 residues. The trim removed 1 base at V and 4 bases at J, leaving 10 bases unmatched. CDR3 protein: CASSQVWPTGFGNTIYF. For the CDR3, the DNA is TGCGCCAGCAGCCAAGTTTGGCCGACAGGGTTCGGAAACACCATATATTTT.

The CDR3 bases are TGCGCCAGCAGCTTGGTCGGGGGGCAGAAAGCTTTCTTT. Its protein product is CASSLVGGQKAFF. The chain combines TRBV5-1 with TRBJ1-1; tentatively, D is TRBD1 (6 bases). Per the germline V gene, CDR1 is SGHRS and CDR2 is YFSETQ. V shed 0 bases and J shed 9 bases, with 12 bases lying between them. CDR3 length equals 13 residues.

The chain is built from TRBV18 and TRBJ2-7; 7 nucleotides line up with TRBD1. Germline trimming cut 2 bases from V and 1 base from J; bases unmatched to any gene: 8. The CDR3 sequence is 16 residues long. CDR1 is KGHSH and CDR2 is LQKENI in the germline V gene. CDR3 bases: TGTGCCAGCTCACCAGAGGGCCAGGGGGTATCCTACGAGCAGTACGTC. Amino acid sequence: CASSPEGQGVSYEQYV.

The CDR3 DNA sequence: TGTGCCAGCAGCGCCCGCCGAGGGGTCACTGAAGCTTTCTTT. This translates into CASSARRGVTEAFF. The chain recombines TRBV13 with TRBJ1-1; weak D call: TRBD1 (5 bases). This CDR3 is built from 14 residues. V was trimmed by 5 bases and J by 4 bases, leaving 14 bases between them. Germline V CDR1 and CDR2: PRHDT, FYEKMQ (reference sequence).

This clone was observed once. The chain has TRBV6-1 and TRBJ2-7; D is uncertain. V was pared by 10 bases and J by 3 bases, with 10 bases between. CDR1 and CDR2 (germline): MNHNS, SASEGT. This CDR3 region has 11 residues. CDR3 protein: CATSWGYEQYF. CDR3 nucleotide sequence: TGTGCCACCTCGTGGGGCTACGAGCAGTACTTC.

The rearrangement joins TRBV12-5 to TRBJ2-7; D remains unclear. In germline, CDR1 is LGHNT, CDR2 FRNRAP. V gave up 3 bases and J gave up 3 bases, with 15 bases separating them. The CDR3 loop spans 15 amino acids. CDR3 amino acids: CASGFYQELVYEQYF. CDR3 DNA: TGTGCTAGTGGTTTTTATCAGGAATTGGTCTACGAGCAGTACTTC.

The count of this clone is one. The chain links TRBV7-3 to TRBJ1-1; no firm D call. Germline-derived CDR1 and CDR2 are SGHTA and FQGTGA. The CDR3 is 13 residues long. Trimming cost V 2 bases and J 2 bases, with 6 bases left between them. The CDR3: CASSLAENTEAFF. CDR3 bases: TGTGCCAGCAGCTTAGCCGAAAACACTGAAGCTTTCTTT.

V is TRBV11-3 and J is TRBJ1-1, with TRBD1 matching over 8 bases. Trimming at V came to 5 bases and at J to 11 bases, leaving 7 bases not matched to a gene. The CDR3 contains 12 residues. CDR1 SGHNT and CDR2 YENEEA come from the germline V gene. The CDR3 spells CASSAGGAVAFF. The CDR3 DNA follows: TGTGCCAGCAGCGCAGGGGGCGCAGTCGCTTTCTTT.

As DNA, the CDR3 is TGTGCCAGCAGCCCGCGGGACAGGGGGGCCGGGGAGCTGTTTTTT. This encodes CASSPRDRGAGELFF. The rearrangement uses TRBV11-3 and TRBJ2-2; TRBD1 aligns across 11 bases. The CDR3 is made up of 15 amino acids. CDR1 SGHNT and CDR2 YENEEA come from the germline V gene. J lost 6 bases, V lost 5 bases, and 5 bases had no gene match.

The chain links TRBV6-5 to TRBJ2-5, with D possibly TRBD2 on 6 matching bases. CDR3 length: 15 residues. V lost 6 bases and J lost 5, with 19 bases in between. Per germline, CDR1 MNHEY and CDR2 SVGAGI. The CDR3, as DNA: TGTGCCAGCAGCCCCGACGGAGATGGGAGGGAGACCCAGTACTTC. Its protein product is CASSPDGDGRETQYF.

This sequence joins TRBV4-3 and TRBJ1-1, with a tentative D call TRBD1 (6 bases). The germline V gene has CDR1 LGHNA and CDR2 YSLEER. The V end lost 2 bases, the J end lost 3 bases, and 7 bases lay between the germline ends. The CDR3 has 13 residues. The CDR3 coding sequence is TGCGCCAGCAGCCAAAACAGGGACACTGAAGCTTTCTTT. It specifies CASSQNRDTEAFF.

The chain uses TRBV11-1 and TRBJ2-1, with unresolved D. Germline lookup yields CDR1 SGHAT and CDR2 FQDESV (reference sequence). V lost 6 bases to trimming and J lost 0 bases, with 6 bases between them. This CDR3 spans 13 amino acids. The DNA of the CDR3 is TGTGCCAGCAGTTCAGTCTCCTACAATGAGCAGTTCTTC. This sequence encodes CASSSVSYNEQFF.

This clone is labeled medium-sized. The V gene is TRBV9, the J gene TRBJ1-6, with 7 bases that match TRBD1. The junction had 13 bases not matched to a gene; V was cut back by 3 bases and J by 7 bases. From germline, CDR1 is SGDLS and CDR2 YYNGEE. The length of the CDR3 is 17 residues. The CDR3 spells CASSARQGQDRNSPLHF. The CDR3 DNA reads TGTGCCAGCAGCGCCCGACAGGGTCAGGATCGGAATTCACCCCTCCACTTT.

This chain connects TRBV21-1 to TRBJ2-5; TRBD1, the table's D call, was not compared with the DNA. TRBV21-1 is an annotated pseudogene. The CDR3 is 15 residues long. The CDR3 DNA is TGTGCCAGCAGCAATTACGACAGGGTACAAGAGACCCAGTACTTC. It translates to CASSNYDRVQETQYF.

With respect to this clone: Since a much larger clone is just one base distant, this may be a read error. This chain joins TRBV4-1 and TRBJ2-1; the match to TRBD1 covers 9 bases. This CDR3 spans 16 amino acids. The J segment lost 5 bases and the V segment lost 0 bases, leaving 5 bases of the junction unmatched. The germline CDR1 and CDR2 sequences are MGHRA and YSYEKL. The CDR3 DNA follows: TGCGCCAGCAGCCAAGAATTGGGACAGGGCGACAATGAGCAGTTCTTC. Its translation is CASSQELGQGDNEQFF.

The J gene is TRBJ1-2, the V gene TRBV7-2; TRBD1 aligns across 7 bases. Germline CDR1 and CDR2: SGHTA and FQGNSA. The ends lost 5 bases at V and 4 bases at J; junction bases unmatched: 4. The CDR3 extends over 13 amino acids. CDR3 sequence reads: CASSPGTVYGYTF. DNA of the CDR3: TGTGCCAGCAGCCCCGGGACAGTCTATGGCTACACCTTC.